These 5 T cell receptor beta chains were all obtained from the same sample, sequenced in a study of technical replicates of blood from several donors. Only in-frame clones appear in the TCRdb table, and some are missing; sequencing was by immunoSEQ multiplex PCR. The repertoire holds approximately 65,000 clones, with roughly 86% as singletons. The sample consisted of PBMCs. The source is a human donor in good health. Some clones in this sample may be carry-over from other donors' samples.

The chain recombines TRBV2 with TRBJ2-7; the D is unclear. V lost 7 bases to trimming and J lost 7 bases, with 14 bases between them. The CDR3 spans 12 residues. Germline V gene lookup returns CDR1 SNHLY and CDR2 FYNNEI. This chain's CDR3 is CASTPESREQYF. CDR3 sequence (DNA): TGTGCCAGCACTCCCGAGTCGAGGGAGCAGTACTTC.

In its sample, this clone was seen once. The rearrangement uses TRBV2 and TRBJ1-2, with 9 bases matching TRBD1. The J segment lost 2 bases and the V segment lost 6 bases, leaving 4 bases of the junction unmatched. CDR1 is SNHLY, CDR2 FYNNEI, per germline. The CDR3 is 14 residues long. CDR3 region: CASRADRGNYGYTF. For the CDR3, the DNA is TGTGCCAGCAGGGCCGACAGGGGGAACTATGGCTACACCTTC.

The V gene is TRBV2, the J gene TRBJ2-7; TRBD1 aligns across 7 bases. Germline V lookup: CDR1 SNHLY, CDR2 FYNNEI. Trimming removed 8 bases from V and 5 bases from J; junction bases left unmatched: 3. There are 11 residues in the CDR3. The DNA of the CDR3 is TGTGCCAGCCGACAGGGCCACGAGCAGTACTTC. Translating it yields CASRQGHEQYF.

V and J are TRBV29-1 and TRBJ1-5; 8 nucleotides line up with TRBD1. Losses at the gene ends were 7 bases for V and 2 bases for J; bases not matched to a gene: 4. This CDR3 region has 13 residues. CDR1 and CDR2 from the germline V gene are SQVTM and ANQGSEA. CDR3: CSALTGGNQPQHF. CDR3 coding DNA: TGCAGCGCCTTGACAGGGGGCAATCAGCCCCAGCATTTT.

The chain carries TRBV2 and TRBJ2-5, with D tentatively TRBD1 (6 bases). Germline assignment: CDR1 SNHLY and CDR2 FYNNEI. This CDR3 is 13 amino acids long. V shed 4 bases and J shed 2 bases, with 8 bases lying between them. DNA of the CDR3: TGTGCCAGCAGTGGAGACAGGCAAGAGACCCAGTACTTC. Protein sequence: CASSGDRQETQYF.